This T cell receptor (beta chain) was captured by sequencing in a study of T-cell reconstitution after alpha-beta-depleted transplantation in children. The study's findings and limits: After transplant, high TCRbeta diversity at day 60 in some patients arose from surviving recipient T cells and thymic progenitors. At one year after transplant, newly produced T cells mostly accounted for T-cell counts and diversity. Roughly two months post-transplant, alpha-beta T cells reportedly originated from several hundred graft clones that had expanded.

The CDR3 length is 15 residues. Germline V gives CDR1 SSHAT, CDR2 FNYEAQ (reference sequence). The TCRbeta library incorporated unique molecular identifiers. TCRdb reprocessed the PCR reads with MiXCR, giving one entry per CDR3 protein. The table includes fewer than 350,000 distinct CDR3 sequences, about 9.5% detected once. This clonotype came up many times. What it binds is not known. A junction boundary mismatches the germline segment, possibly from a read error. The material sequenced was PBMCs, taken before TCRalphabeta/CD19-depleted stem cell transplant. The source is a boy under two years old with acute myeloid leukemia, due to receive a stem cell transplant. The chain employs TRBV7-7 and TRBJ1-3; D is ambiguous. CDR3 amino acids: CASSFGLGSGNTIYF. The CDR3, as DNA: TGTGCTAGCAGCTTCGGTTTGGGCTCTGGAAACACCATATATTTT.